The next 4 T cell receptor beta chains were all read from a single sample in a study of cytomegalovirus exposure and HLA in healthy donors. TCRdb's copy holds only in-frame clones and misses some; the assay was immunoSEQ multiplex PCR. Of around 140,000 clones in the sample, 89% are singletons; the top ten hold 1% to 1.5%. The material sequenced was PBMCs. The source is a woman aged 18-29 years in good health and CMV-seronegative.

The chain employs TRBV7-8 and TRBJ2-7; D unresolved. Between the trimmed V and J ends, which lost 5 bases and 0 bases, there was a span of 11 bases. Germline V gene sequence: CDR1 SGHVS, CDR2 FQNEAQ. This CDR3 contains 14 residues. This CDR3 reads CASSRTESSYEQYF. The CDR3 bases are TGTGCCAGCAGCCGTACAGAAAGCTCCTACGAGCAGTACTTC.

J is TRBJ1-2 and V is TRBV6-5; D perhaps matches TRBD1 (5 bases). The CDR3 is 16 amino acids. Germline CDR1 is MNHEY and CDR2 is SVGAGI. V dropped 0 bases and J dropped 3 bases, with 14 bases sitting between them. The CDR3 sequence: CASSYSGDSPDYGYTF. The CDR3 DNA is TGTGCCAGCAGTTACTCAGGGGACTCCCCGGACTATGGCTACACCTTC.

The chain links TRBV7-3 to TRBJ1-1; no reliable D call. CDR3 length: 14 amino acids. Per the germline V gene, CDR1 is SGHTA and CDR2 is FQGTGA. V lost 3 bases and J lost 7, with 15 bases in between. CDR3 loop: CASSLRAETGEAFF. Written as DNA, the CDR3 is TGTGCCAGCAGCTTGCGGGCTGAAACCGGTGAAGCTTTCTTT.

The J gene is TRBJ2-3, the V gene TRBV19; the match to TRBD2 covers 8 bases. This CDR3 has 15 amino acids. Per the germline V gene, CDR1 is LNHDA and CDR2 is SQIVND (reference sequence). The J segment lost 4 bases and the V segment lost 7 bases, leaving 10 bases of the junction unmatched. The CDR3, as DNA: TGTGCCAGTAACCCTATAGCGGGGTCGGCAGATACGCAGTATTTT. It is translated as CASNPIAGSADTQYF.